Listed here is a single T cell receptor (beta chain). Trimming at V came to 3 bases and at J to 9 bases, leaving 8 bases not matched to a gene. CDR1 and CDR2 (germline): MNHNS, SASEGT. The CDR3 loop spans 14 amino acids. This sample stems from a study of cytomegalovirus exposure and HLA in healthy donors. Use of 60 Vbeta and 13 Jbeta primers characterized the PCR. TCRdb's copy holds only in-frame clones and misses some; the assay was immunoSEQ multiplex PCR. The sample has under 200,000 clones; approximately 81% are singletons. V usage is TRBV6-1 and J usage is TRBJ2-1, with 7 bases that match TRBD2. The receptor's source is a man aged 25 to 40 in good health and CMV-seronegative. The sequenced sample consisted of PBMCs. CDR3: CASSDILRGGEQFF. In nucleotides, the CDR3 is TGTGCCAGCAGTGACATCCTTCGCGGGGGTGAGCAGTTCTTC.